The clone carrying this T cell receptor beta chain showed up just a few times. Its antigen is still unknown. This CDR3 has 13 residues. V dropped 6 bases and J dropped 12; count of bases not matched to a gene: 6. The data stem from a study of identical twins. Whole-study results and caveats: Researchers reported weaker excess twin sharing in beta out-of-frame sequences. The analysis was cross-sectional rather than longitudinal within donors.

From the 5' RACE reads, TCRdb called clonotypes with MiXCR, one entry per CDR3 protein. The sample lists some 690,000 distinct CDR3 sequences; about 20% were seen once. The same data also went into a second study, on T cells expressing NK-cell markers. From that study: Repertoire data for TCR beta were derived from sorted T cells (CD3+CD56+NKG2C+, CD3+CD56+NKG2C- and CD3+CD56-NKG2C+). A handful of donors likewise had their CD3+CD56-NKG2C+ fraction led by these clonotypes.

Sequences were obtained from PBMCs. The rearrangement joins TRBV12-3 or TRBV12-4 to TRBJ1-6, with 9 nucleotides matching TRBD1. The TCR was taken from a young woman in good health. As DNA, the CDR3 is TGTGCCAGCAGCGGACAGGGGTGGGGACCCCTCCACTTT. Amino acids: CASSGQGWGPLHF.